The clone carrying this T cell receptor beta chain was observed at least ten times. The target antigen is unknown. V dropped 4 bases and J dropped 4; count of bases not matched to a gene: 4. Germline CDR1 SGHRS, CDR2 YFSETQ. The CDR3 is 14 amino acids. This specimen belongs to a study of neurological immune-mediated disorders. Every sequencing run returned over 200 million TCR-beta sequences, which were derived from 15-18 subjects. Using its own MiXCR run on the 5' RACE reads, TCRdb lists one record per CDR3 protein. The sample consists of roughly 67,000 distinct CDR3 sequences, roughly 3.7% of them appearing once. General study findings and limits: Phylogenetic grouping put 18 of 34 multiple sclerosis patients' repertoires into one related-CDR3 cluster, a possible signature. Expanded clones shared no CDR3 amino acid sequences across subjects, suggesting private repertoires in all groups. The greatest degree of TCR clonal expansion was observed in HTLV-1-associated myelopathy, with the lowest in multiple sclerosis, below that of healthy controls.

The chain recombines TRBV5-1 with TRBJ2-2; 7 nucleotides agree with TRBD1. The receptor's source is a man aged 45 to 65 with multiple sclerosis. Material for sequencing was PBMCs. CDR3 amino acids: CASSPGTATGELFF. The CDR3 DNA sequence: TGCGCCAGCAGCCCCGGGACAGCCACCGGGGAGCTGTTTTTT.